This T cell receptor beta chain stems from a study of early T cells in non-severe SARS-CoV-2 infection. Study findings and constraints: Reliance on VDJdb matching favored anti-spike CD8 responses; private and CD4 specificities were missed.

This clonotype came up a few times. Its antigen remains unknown. Tagging with unique molecular identifiers was applied to individual cDNA molecules. Using its own MiXCR run on the 5' RACE reads, TCRdb lists one record per CDR3 protein. The data contain 68,000 or so distinct CDR3 sequences, roughly an eighth of them seen just once; the ten biggest clones take up more than 1.5%. The TCR comes from an adult who was a healthcare worker with PCR-confirmed SARS-CoV-2 infection or an uninfected control (not recorded which). Sequencing was performed on whole blood.

CDR3 coding DNA: TGTGCCAGCAGCTCACATCCGGCGGACAACGCTTTCTTT. Translating it yields CASSSHPADNAFF. The chain recombines TRBV7-8 with TRBJ1-1; TRBD1 might be the D (5 bases). Germline CDR1 is SGHVS and CDR2 is FQNEAQ. The CDR3 spans 13 residues. V lost 4 bases, J lost 11 bases, and 17 bases lay in between.